This entry describes one T cell receptor (beta chain). Its antigen is not known. The data stem from a study of cytomegalovirus exposure and HLA in healthy donors. Whole-study context: A data release that came early held some 84 million unique TCRs from HLA-typed donors. Points from the study as a whole: In an earlier analysis, in 620 or so donors, most V segments appeared productive either ~90% or ~30% of the time. Fewer N-insertions (relative to the 666-donor mean) were reportedly seen in an Asian-associated ancestry cluster in a later analysis.

Germline V gives CDR1 PRHDT, CDR2 FYEKMQ (reference sequence). The CDR3 sequence is 12 residues long. Trimming cost V 3 bases and J 11 bases; bases outside gene matches: 6. The PCR was carried out with 60 Vbeta primers and 13 Jbeta primers. Sequencing used immunoSEQ multiplex PCR; TCRdb keeps in-frame clones, though not all of them. This table has about 120,000 clones, around 80% appearing once. The receptor was derived from a middle-aged man in good health and CMV-seronegative. J is TRBJ1-1 and V is TRBV13, with 7 bases matching TRBD1. Sequencing was carried out using PBMCs. CDR3 DNA sequence: TGTGCCAGCAGCTTCGATCGAGGGGGCGCTTTCTTT. This gives the protein CASSFDRGGAFF. The variable domain in full, completed from reference TRBV13 and TRBJ1-1, reads AAGVIQSPRHLIKEKRETATLKCYPIPRHDTVYWYQQGPGQDPQFLISFYEKMQSDKGSIPDRFSAQQFSDYHSELNMSSLELGDSALYFCASSFDRGGAFFGQGTRLTVV.